The rows below give T cell receptor beta chains drawn from one sample of a study of control samples from healthy donors and cancer patients. Only in-frame clones appear in the TCRdb table, and some are missing; sequencing was by immunoSEQ multiplex PCR. Of 74,000 or so clones detected, around nine tenths appear once; the ten largest clones hold about 7.1%. Specimen: blood. The receptor set was obtained from a man over 45 in good health. CDR3s include the opening cysteine and the closing phenylalanine or tryptophan. D genes are given only for firm matches. The listing skips clone size in some rows; elsewhere it reads once, few, many or a size class.

v_call	clone_size	d_call	j_call	cdr3_aa	cdr3_nt
TRBV3-1/TRBV3-2	few	TRBD1	TRBJ2-1	CASSRRQGRSYNEQFF	TGTGCCAGCAGCCGCCGACAGGGTCGCTCCTACAATGAGCAGTTCTTC
TRBV5-8	NA	NA	TRBJ2-1	CARRSYNEQFF	TGTGCCCGCCGTAGCTACAATGAGCAGTTCTTC
TRBV4-3	NA	NA	TRBJ1-1	CASSQGPRGTEAFF	TGCGCCAGCAGCCAAGGCCCCAGAGGAACTGAAGCTTTCTTT
TRBV3-1/TRBV3-2	NA	NA	TRBJ1-6	CASGSYNSPLHF	TGTGCCAGCGGGTCCTATAATTCACCCCTCCACTTT
TRBV6-1	NA	NA	TRBJ2-6	CASSEGGARPEWANVLTF	TGTGCCAGCAGTGAAGGGGGGGCGCGCCCCGAGTGGGCCAACGTCCTGACTTTC
TRBV7-9	NA	NA	TRBJ1-1	CASSIRWEGRANTEAFF	TGTGCCAGCAGCATTCGATGGGAGGGCAGGGCGAACACTGAAGCTTTCTTT
TRBV3-1/TRBV3-2	few	NA	TRBJ1-1	CASSPRTANTEAFF	TGTGCCAGCAGCCCCCGGACAGCGAACACTGAAGCTTTCTTT
TRBV9	once	NA	TRBJ2-3	CATGKADTQYF	TGTGCCACCGGGAAGGCAGATACGCAGTATTTT
TRBV9	once	NA	TRBJ1-1	CASSESGAGTEAFF	TGTGCCAGCAGCGAATCAGGGGCTGGGACTGAAGCTTTCTTT
TRBV7-3	NA	NA	TRBJ2-5	CASSLSGTQQETQYF	TGTGCCAGCAGCTTAAGCGGGACGCAGCAAGAGACCCAGTACTTC
TRBV10-1	once	NA	TRBJ2-4	CASSGGSGFPIQYF	TGCGCCAGCAGCGGGGGATCGGGATTCCCCATTCAGTACTTC
TRBV5-6	few	NA	TRBJ2-3	CASSPGPGTDTQYF	TGTGCCAGCAGCCCGGGGCCGGGCACAGATACGCAGTATTTT
TRBV6-5	NA	NA	TRBJ1-5	CASSPDWGGQPQHF	TGTGCCAGCAGTCCCGATTGGGGAGGACAGCCCCAGCATTTT
TRBV9	NA	NA	TRBJ1-2	CASSGGGYGYTF	TGTGCCAGCAGCGGGGGAGGCTATGGCTACACCTTC
TRBV3-1/TRBV3-2	NA	NA	TRBJ1-5	CASSQQGRVQPQHF	TGTGCCAGCAGCCAACAGGGGAGGGTTCAGCCCCAGCATTTT
TRBV19	few	NA	TRBJ2-2	CAGRTGSNTGELFF	TGTGCCGGCCGAACAGGGAGCAACACCGGGGAGCTGTTTTTT
TRBV6-5	NA	NA	TRBJ1-2	CASRTPTGANYGYTF	TGTGCCAGCAGAACCCCCACAGGAGCTAACTATGGCTACACCTTC
TRBV4-1	NA	NA	TRBJ2-3	CASSPSGPSPTDTQYF	TGCGCCAGCAGCCCCTCGGGCCCTTCCCCCACAGATACGCAGTATTTT
TRBV29-1	NA	NA	TRBJ2-7	CSAEGGGYEQYF	TGCAGCGCTGAGGGGGGTGGCTACGAGCAGTACTTC
TRBV10-3	NA	TRBD1	TRBJ1-2	CAISDTDRGNYGYTF	TGTGCCATCAGTGATACCGACAGGGGTAACTATGGCTACACCTTC
TRBV6-5	NA	NA	TRBJ1-5	CASSWDGSSNQPQHF	TGTGCCAGCAGTTGGGACGGATCTAGCAATCAGCCCCAGCATTTT
TRBV5-1	NA	TRBD2	TRBJ2-5	CASSLGLAGGSETQYF	TGCGCCAGCAGCTTAGGGCTAGCGGGGGGCTCAGAGACCCAGTACTTC
TRBV9	NA	NA	TRBJ1-1	CASSVGQGPNTEAFF	TGTGCCAGCAGCGTAGGCCAGGGGCCGAACACTGAAGCTTTCTTT
TRBV11-2	once	NA	TRBJ1-5	CASSLDGGGADQPQHF	TGTGCCAGCAGCTTAGACGGGGGGGGCGCGGATCAGCCCCAGCATTTT
TRBV11-2	NA	NA	TRBJ1-2	CASSGRFYGYTF	TGTGCCAGCAGCGGACGGTTCTATGGCTACACCTTC
TRBV6-2/TRBV6-3	NA	TRBD1	TRBJ1-5	CASSYFRTGEVNQPQHF	TGTGCCAGCAGTTACTTTCGTACAGGGGAAGTCAATCAGCCCCAGCATTTT
TRBV5-1	NA	NA	TRBJ2-3	CASRPGLPLTDTQYF	TGCGCCAGCAGACCGGGACTCCCCCTCACAGATACGCAGTATTTT
TRBV11-2	NA	NA	TRBJ1-1	CASSEQILNTEAFF	TGTGCCAGCAGCGAACAAATACTGAACACTGAAGCTTTCTTT